Presented here are 31 T cell receptor beta chains from one specimen sequenced in a study of T cell responses to AZD1222 COVID-19 vaccine. Clones were read by immunoSEQ multiplex PCR, and TCRdb kept only the in-frame ones, dropping some. This sample has roughly 150,000 clones; around 90% occur once, and the top ten carry roughly 6%. Sequencing was performed on peripheral blood, taken 28 days after the second AZD1222 dose. The receptors here all came from an adult who received the AZD1222 COVID-19 vaccine.

V and J are TRBV28 and TRBJ2-7; the D gene is possibly TRBD1 (6 bases). Germline-derived CDR1 and CDR2 are MDHEN and SYDVKM. This CDR3 region has 12 residues. The V gene lost 6 bases and the J gene lost 6 bases, with 12 bases spanning the gap. CDR3 nucleotides: TGTGCCAGCAGACCTACAGGGCCCGAGCAGTACTTC. Encoded protein: CASRPTGPEQYF. Filled out from reference TRBV28 and TRBJ2-7, the complete variable domain reads DVKVTQSSRYLVKRTGEKVFLECVQDMDHENMFWYRQDPGLGLRLIYFSYDVKMKEKGDIPEGYSVSREKKERFSLILESASTNQTSMYLCASRPTGPEQYFGPGTRLTVT.

This chain uses TRBV11-2 with TRBJ1-6; D ambiguous. V was shortened by 5 bases and J by 3 bases, with 11 bases between the two germline ends. The germline V gene encodes CDR1 SGHAT and CDR2 FQNNGV. The CDR3 has 15 residues. As DNA, the CDR3 is TGTGCCAGCAGCGTACAACAGTTCTATAATTCACCCCTCCACTTT. Amino acid sequence: CASSVQQFYNSPLHF.

The CDR3 nucleotides are TGTGCCAGCAGCCCGTACAGGGAATCCTACGAGCAGTACTTC. This gives the protein CASSPYRESYEQYF. V and J are TRBV7-2 and TRBJ2-7; tentatively, D is TRBD1 (6 bases). CDR3 length equals 14 residues. The ends were cut back, 5 bases at V and 1 base at J, with 12 bases in the middle. Germline V gives CDR1 SGHTA, CDR2 FQGNSA. Filled out from reference TRBV7-2 and TRBJ2-7, the complete variable domain reads GAGVSQSPSNKVTEKGKDVELRCDPISGHTALYWYRQSLGQGLEFLIYFQGNSAPDKSGLPSDRFSAERTGGSVSTLTIQRTQQEDSAVYLCASSPYRESYEQYFGPGTRLTVT.

The rearrangement links TRBV20-1 to TRBJ1-2; TRBD1 agrees at 7 bases. CDR3 length equals 13 residues. Germline-derived CDR1 and CDR2 are DFQATT and SNEGSKA (reference sequence). J was trimmed by 6 bases and V by 3 bases; bases with no gene match: 7. The CDR3 loop reads CSASFPTGNGYTF. The CDR3, as DNA: TGCAGTGCTAGTTTTCCGACAGGGAATGGCTACACCTTC.

The chain combines TRBV7-8 with TRBJ1-2; D not resolved. Trimming shortened V by 5 bases and J by 5 bases, and 9 bases separated the two germline ends. This CDR3 region has 12 residues. CDR1 SGHVS and CDR2 FQNEAQ come from the germline V gene. The CDR3: CASSVDSYGYTF. The DNA for the CDR3 is TGTGCCAGCAGCGTTGACTCGTATGGCTACACCTTC.

This chain links TRBV3-1 (or the pseudogene TRBV3-2) with TRBJ2-4; 11 bases are a match to TRBD2. Germline V lookup: CDR1 LGHDT, CDR2 YNNKEL (reference sequence). This CDR3 region has 16 residues. Trimming at V came to 4 bases and at J to 1 base, leaving 3 bases not matched to a gene. The CDR3 loop reads CASSLLAGGAKNIQYF. CDR3 nucleotides: TGTGCCAGCAGCCTCCTAGCGGGAGGTGCCAAAAACATTCAGTACTTC.

The V call is TRBV28, the J call TRBJ2-5; 8 bases are a match to TRBD1. The CDR3 has 15 amino acids. Germline loops: CDR1 MDHEN, CDR2 SYDVKM. J gave up 4 bases and V 4 bases, and 8 bases lay outside the gene matches. The CDR3: CASSSSRGRRETQYF. CDR3 nucleotides: TGTGCCAGCAGTTCATCCAGGGGGCGCCGAGAGACCCAGTACTTC.

This clone appeared a few times. The chain joins TRBV10-3 to TRBJ1-6; D is unresolved. Trimming pared 6 bases from V and 7 bases from J, leaving 13 bases between. CDR3 length: 14 residues. CDR1 and CDR2 from the germline V gene are ENHRY and SYGVKD. The CDR3 DNA sequence: TGTGCCATCAGACAAACGGACTTGAATTCACCCCTCCACTTT. Translating gives CAIRQTDLNSPLHF.

This clone appeared once. This chain links TRBV30 with TRBJ2-5; D gene unclear. In germline, CDR1 is GTSNPN, CDR2 SVGIG (reference sequence). With 6 bases removed from V and 5 bases from J, the gap between germline ends came to 22 bases. CDR3 length: 15 residues. Written as DNA, the CDR3 is TGTGCCTGCGCTAAATCGAGCCCGATTGGGGAGACCCAGTACTTC. Its protein product is CACAKSSPIGETQYF.

The chain uses TRBV18 and TRBJ1-6; 8 bases are a match to TRBD1. The germline CDR1 and CDR2 sequences are KGHSH and LQKENI. The CDR3 sequence is 15 residues long. Germline trimming cut 3 bases from V and 10 bases from J; bases unmatched to any gene: 8. The CDR3 DNA follows: TGTGCCAGCTCACCCGACAGGGGAAATGGGTCACCCCTCCACTTT. Protein: CASSPDRGNGSPLHF.

The chain recombines TRBV5-1 with TRBJ2-3, with 10 positions matching TRBD1. J was trimmed by 0 bases and V by 3 bases; bases with no gene match: 10. The CDR3 is 18 amino acids. Germline V gene sequence: CDR1 SGHRS, CDR2 YFSETQ. The chain's CDR3 is CASSSSLRTGGSTDTQYF. In DNA, the CDR3 is TGCGCCAGCAGCTCTTCCCTTAGGACAGGGGGAAGCACAGATACGCAGTATTTT.

The chain joins TRBV28 to TRBJ2-7, with unresolved D. The germline V and J ends were trimmed by 3 bases and 4 bases, with 10 bases remaining between them. The CDR3 length is 13 residues. The V gene's germline CDR1 is MDHEN and CDR2 SYDVKM. CDR3 amino acids: CASSFPYLYEQYF. DNA for the CDR3: TGTGCCAGCAGTTTCCCCTACTTATACGAGCAGTACTTC.

This clone came up a few times. The gene calls are TRBV5-1 and TRBJ2-7; D gene ambiguous. V lost 0 bases and J 5 bases, leaving 9 bases between the germline ends. The CDR3 is 13 residues long. Germline CDR1 SGHRS, CDR2 YFSETQ. The CDR3 nucleotides are TGCGCCAGCAGCTTGGCACTTGATGACGAGCAGTACTTC. It specifies CASSLALDDEQYF.

The chain is built from TRBV9 and TRBJ1-4, with 8 bases identical to TRBD1. Germline V CDR1 and CDR2: SGDLS, YYNGEE. The length of the CDR3 is 15 residues. The trim removed 0 bases at V and 7 bases at J, leaving 5 bases unmatched. CDR3 sequence reads: CASSVDPDRAEKLFF. The CDR3 DNA sequence: TGTGCCAGCAGCGTAGACCCGGACAGGGCTGAAAAACTGTTTTTT.

CDR3 coding DNA: TGTGCCAGTAGTATCGGGCGAACAGTGGGGAGCAATCAGCCCCAGCATTTT. Amino acid sequence: CASSIGRTVGSNQPQHF. The chain recombines TRBV19 with TRBJ1-5; no reliable D call. This CDR3 comprises 17 residues. Germline V gene data show CDR1 as LNHDA and CDR2 as SQIVND (reference sequence). V was trimmed by 3 bases and J by 1 base, leaving 16 bases between them.

The chain carries TRBV6-5 and TRBJ1-2; D not resolved. Germline V lookup: CDR1 MNHEY, CDR2 SVGAGI. With 2 bases removed from V and 7 bases from J, the gap between germline ends came to 11 bases. CDR3 length: 13 amino acids. The CDR3 region has the DNA TGTGCCAGCAGTTACCGGGGTGACACTGGCTACACCTTC. Its protein is CASSYRGDTGYTF.

This chain joins TRBV6-5 and TRBJ1-2; D unclear. V was trimmed by 0 bases and J by 0 bases, leaving 11 bases between them. The CDR3 spans 16 residues. The germline V gene has CDR1 MNHEY and CDR2 SVGAGI. Here the CDR3 DNA reads TGTGCCAGCAGTTACTCGGTACAGATGACTAACTATGGCTACACCTTC. Amino acid sequence: CASSYSVQMTNYGYTF.

CDR3 protein: CAWSVMAGPQETQYF. As DNA, the CDR3 is TGTGCCTGGAGTGTAATGGCAGGCCCACAAGAGACCCAGTACTTC. V is TRBV30 and J is TRBJ2-5; D is undetermined. The CDR3 has 15 amino acids. Per the germline V gene, CDR1 is GTSNPN and CDR2 is SVGIG (reference sequence). The V and J ends lost 0 bases and 2 bases respectively, with 13 bases between them.

The rearrangement joins TRBV7-3 to TRBJ2-7; TRBD2 matches at 14 bases. The V segment lost 5 bases and the J segment 5 bases; nucleotides outside the gene matches: 5. Germline V gene data show CDR1 as SGHTA and CDR2 as FQGTGA. The CDR3 extends over 15 amino acids. CDR3 DNA sequence: TGTGCCAGCAGCCCGGGACTAGCGGGAGTTAACGAGCAGTACTTC. Protein product: CASSPGLAGVNEQYF.

The CDR3 DNA reads as TGTGCCAGCAGCTCAAACGGACTAGCTGGGGAGACCCAGTACTTC. This translates into CASSSNGLAGETQYF. This chain joins TRBV7-9 and TRBJ2-5; 8 bases map to TRBD2. Per germline, CDR1 SEHNR and CDR2 FQNEAQ (reference sequence). V lost 4 bases, J lost 5 bases, and 9 bases stayed unmatched. The CDR3 is 15 residues long.

This chain links TRBV28 with TRBJ2-3; TRBD2 aligns across 13 bases. The CDR3 totals 18 residues. The V gene end was trimmed by 4 bases and the J gene end by 2 bases; junction bases not matched to a gene: 9. CDR1 and CDR2 (germline): MDHEN, SYDVKM. The CDR3 DNA reads as TGTGCCAGCAGTTCCCCCTTCGGACTAGCGGGGGACACAGATACGCAGTATTTT. Translating gives CASSSPFGLAGDTDTQYF. Together with reference TRBV28 and TRBJ2-3, the CDR3 gives the full variable domain: DVKVTQSSRYLVKRTGEKVFLECVQDMDHENMFWYRQDPGLGLRLIYFSYDVKMKEKGDIPEGYSVSREKKERFSLILESASTNQTSMYLCASSSPFGLAGDTDTQYFGPGTRLTVL.

The chain links TRBV11-2 to TRBJ1-4; D is uncertain. Trimming left V 5 bases short and J 8 bases short, with 18 bases between. The CDR3 runs 15 residues. CDR1 SGHAT and CDR2 FQNNGV come from the germline V gene. In nucleotides, the CDR3 is TGTGCCAGCAGCCAGCAGAGTTTCTTTAGGGAAAAACTGTTTTTT. It specifies CASSQQSFFREKLFF.

This chain connects TRBV5-4 to TRBJ2-1; TRBD2 aligns across 7 bases. The CDR3 is 16 residues long. V gave up 0 bases and J gave up 3 bases; unmatched junction bases: 6. Looked up from germline, CDR1 is SGHNT and CDR2 is YYREEE (reference sequence). The CDR3 region is CASSLGAGEIYNEQFF. CDR3 in DNA: TGTGCCAGCAGCTTGGGCGCGGGGGAGATCTACAATGAGCAGTTCTTC.

The chain couples TRBV6-2 or TRBV6-3 to TRBJ2-3; 9 positions match TRBD2. V gave up 5 bases and J gave up 2 bases; unmatched junction bases: 5. The CDR3 runs 15 residues. Germline CDR1 reads MNHEY; CDR2 reads SVGEGT. CDR3 in DNA: TGTGCCAGCAGTCTGCGGGGGGGCCCCACAGATACGCAGTATTTT. It codes for CASSLRGGPTDTQYF.

The chain has TRBV11-2 and TRBJ1-2; possible D gene TRBD1, 5 bases. Trimming cost V 5 bases and J 1 base, with 11 bases left between them. CDR1 and CDR2 from the germline V gene are SGHAT and FQNNGV. The CDR3 totals 14 residues. CDR3 amino acids: CASSPLGGNYGYTF. The CDR3 DNA reads as TGTGCCAGCAGCCCCCTGGGGGGTAACTATGGCTACACCTTC.

The genes are TRBV3-1 (or the pseudogene TRBV3-2) and TRBJ2-2, with 9 bases aligning to TRBD1. Per the germline V gene, CDR1 is LGHDT and CDR2 is YNNKEL (reference sequence). Trimming cost V 6 bases and J 2 bases; bases outside gene matches: 4. The CDR3 runs 15 residues. The CDR3, as DNA: TGTGCCAGCAGGGGACAGGGCATAAACACCGGGGAGCTGTTTTTT. Protein: CASRGQGINTGELFF.

The genes are TRBV18 and TRBJ1-1, with a tentative D call TRBD1 (5 bases). The V gene's germline CDR1 is KGHSH and CDR2 LQKENI. V lost 2 bases, J lost 2 bases, and 15 bases lay in between. The CDR3 is 16 residues long. The CDR3 spells CASSPDRVGHNTEAFF. The CDR3 DNA reads TGTGCCAGCTCACCAGACCGCGTGGGGCATAACACTGAAGCTTTCTTT.

This clone has only one observation. The gene calls are TRBV18 and TRBJ1-1; no firm D call. CDR1 is KGHSH, CDR2 LQKENI, per germline. Trimming removed 6 bases from V and 0 bases from J, with 8 bases in between. The CDR3 extends over 13 amino acids. DNA for the CDR3: TGTGCCAGCTCGTCCGATTTGAACACTGAAGCTTTCTTT. Translated, it gives CASSSDLNTEAFF.

The chain has TRBV9 and TRBJ2-3; D may be TRBD2 (6 bases). The CDR3 is 16 residues long. Germline-derived CDR1 and CDR2 are SGDLS and YYNGEE. The germline V and J ends were trimmed by 2 bases and 3 bases, with 16 bases remaining between them. The CDR3 region has the DNA TGTGCCAGCAGCGTGGGGGGAGGACATAGGACAGATACGCAGTATTTT. It is translated as CASSVGGGHRTDTQYF.

This rearrangement joins TRBV6-5 to TRBJ2-7, with D hard to call. The CDR3 runs 11 residues. Germline assignment: CDR1 MNHEY and CDR2 SVGAGI. V was trimmed by 6 bases and J by 6 bases, leaving 9 bases between them. The CDR3 DNA reads as TGTGCCAGCAGCTGGACGGCCGAGCAGTACTTC. It yields the protein CASSWTAEQYF.

The chain recombines TRBV11-2 with TRBJ2-2; D gene uncertain. This CDR3 is built from 15 residues. Between the trimmed V and J ends, which lost 2 bases and 2 bases, there was a span of 9 bases. The germline CDR1 and CDR2 sequences are SGHAT and FQNNGV. CDR3 in DNA: TGTGCCAGCAGCTTAAGCCTAGGTAACACCGGGGAGCTGTTTTTT. Translation gives CASSLSLGNTGELFF.